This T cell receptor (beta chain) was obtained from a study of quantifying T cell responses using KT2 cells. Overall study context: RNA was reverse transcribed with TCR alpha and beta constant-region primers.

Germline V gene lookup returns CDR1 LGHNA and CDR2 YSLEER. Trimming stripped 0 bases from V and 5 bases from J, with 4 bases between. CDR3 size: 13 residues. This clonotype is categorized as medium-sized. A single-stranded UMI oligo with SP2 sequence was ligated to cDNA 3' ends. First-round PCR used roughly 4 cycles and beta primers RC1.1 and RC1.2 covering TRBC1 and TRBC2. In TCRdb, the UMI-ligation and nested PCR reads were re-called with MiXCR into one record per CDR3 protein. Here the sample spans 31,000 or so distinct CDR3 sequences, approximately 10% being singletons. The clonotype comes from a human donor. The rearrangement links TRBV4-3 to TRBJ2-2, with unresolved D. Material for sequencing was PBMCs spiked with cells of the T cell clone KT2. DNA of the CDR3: TGCGCCAGCAGCCAAGAGCCAACCGGGGAGCTGTTTTTT. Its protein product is CASSQEPTGELFF.